This TCR beta chain originates from a study of cytomegalovirus exposure and HLA in healthy donors. 60 Vbeta and 13 Jbeta primers were used in PCR. Sequencing used immunoSEQ multiplex PCR; TCRdb keeps in-frame clones, though not all of them. The sample carries about 160,000 clones, approximately 77% recorded once. The germline gives CDR1 KGHSH, CDR2 LQKENI. Deletions cut 3 bases from V and 8 bases from J, with 10 bases between. CDR3 length: 12 residues. The chain links TRBV18 to TRBJ1-1; D gene unclear. The source of this sequence is a man over 45 in good health and CMV-seropositive. The source material was PBMCs. CDR3 nucleotide sequence: TGTGCCAGCTCACCGGGCGGGCACGAAGCTTTCTTT. This translates into CASSPGGHEAFF.